The clone carrying this T cell receptor (beta chain) has only one observation. Per the germline V gene, CDR1 is WSHSY and CDR2 is SAAADI. V lost 2 bases to trimming and J lost 0 bases; unmatched junction nucleotides: 6. This CDR3 contains 18 residues. This record belongs to a study of cytomegalovirus exposure and HLA in healthy donors. PCR amplification relied on 60 Vbeta primers (plus 13 Jbeta primers). TCRdb's copy holds only in-frame clones and misses some; the assay was immunoSEQ multiplex PCR. Of about 70,000 clones in the sample, 60% to 80% were seen once. The clonotype comes from a girl aged 10-17 years in good health and CMV-seropositive. V usage is TRBV10-2 and J usage is TRBJ2-5; TRBD2 matches at 13 bases. Sequencing input: PBMCs. The DNA of the CDR3 is TGCGCCAGCAGTGAGCCTTTACTAGCGGGAGGGTACCAAGAGACCCAGTACTTC. As protein: CASSEPLLAGGYQETQYF.